This paragraph reports one T cell receptor (beta chain). Its antigen is unknown. A second PCR, run for about 7 to 11 cycles, used a sample-barcoded 5' primer plus a J-beta primer mix. Each sample provided no less than 2.5 million CDR3-containing paired-end reads. Each CDR3 protein gets one entry after TCRdb re-called the 5' RACE reads with MiXCR. In the table there are hundreds of thousands of distinct CDR3 sequences, approximately 30% of which are singletons. This entry comes from a study of blood T cells in healthy people across ages. Regarding the study as a whole: Age brought a roughly linear fall in TCR beta diversity measured per million T cells.

The individuals who served as donors were healthy Caucasians living in Russia, aged roughly 6 to 100. PBMCs were isolated at a quantity of at least 6 million per sample. The CDR3 runs 13 residues. Deletions cut 6 bases from V and 7 bases from J, with 15 bases between. Germline V gives CDR1 DFQATT, CDR2 SNEGSKA (reference sequence). The TCR was taken from a woman over 75 in good health. This chain connects TRBV20-1 to TRBJ1-4, with D perhaps matching TRBD1 (6 bases). What was sequenced was blood. CDR3 protein: CSATGLWGEKLFF. CDR3 nucleotide sequence: TGCAGTGCCACAGGGCTTTGGGGTGAAAAACTGTTTTTT.